This entry lists 25 T cell receptor beta chains sequenced from one sample in a study of blood T cells in healthy people across ages. Then a second PCR, running about 6 to 12 cycles, was carried out with a sample-barcoded 5' primer and a J-beta primer mix. TCRdb reanalysed the 5' RACE reads using MiXCR and keeps one entry per CDR3 protein. This table has about 940,000 distinct CDR3 sequences, around 48% appearing once. The sample taken for sequencing was blood. The origin of the receptors is a man aged 25-45 years in good health.

J is TRBJ1-2 and V is TRBV3-1; D is possibly TRBD1 (5 bases). Trimming removed 3 bases from V and 2 bases from J, with 13 bases in between. The V gene's germline CDR1 is LGHDT and CDR2 YNNKEL (reference sequence). The CDR3 consists of 15 residues. CDR3: CASSQRQGYNYGYTF. The CDR3 DNA is TGTGCCAGCAGCCAGCGCCAGGGATACAACTATGGCTACACCTTC.

V gene TRBV11-2 combines with J gene TRBJ1-6; D is possibly TRBD1 (6 bases). This CDR3 contains 11 residues. Germline V lookup: CDR1 SGHAT, CDR2 FQNNGV. Between the trimmed V and J ends, which lost 3 bases and 15 bases, there was a span of 9 bases. The CDR3: CASSLRGYLHF. CDR3 sequence (DNA): TGTGCCAGCAGCTTGAGGGGGTACCTCCACTTT.

This chain uses TRBV20-1 with TRBJ2-3; 8 bases match TRBD1. The V gene's germline CDR1 is DFQATT and CDR2 SNEGSKA (reference sequence). V gave up 1 base and J gave up 5 bases; unmatched junction bases: 8. The CDR3 contains 15 residues. The CDR3 loop reads CSARGLDRDRDTQYF. The CDR3 region has the DNA TGCAGTGCTAGAGGTTTGGACAGGGATAGAGATACGCAGTATTTT.

This clonotype has just one count. The rearrangement joins TRBV2 to TRBJ2-2, with 8 bases matching TRBD1. The CDR3 has 16 residues. CDR1 and CDR2 from the germline V gene are SNHLY and FYNNEI. The ends lost 5 bases at V and 1 base at J; junction bases unmatched: 6. CDR3 region: CASSRGQAMNTGELFF. The CDR3 DNA sequence: TGTGCCAGCAGTAGGGGACAGGCTATGAACACCGGGGAGCTGTTTTTT.

This clonotype was observed a few times. The chain carries TRBV27 and TRBJ1-5; 10 bases align to TRBD1. The germline CDR1 and CDR2 sequences are MNHEY and SMNVEV (reference sequence). CDR3 size: 16 residues. Trimming cost V 5 bases and J 2 bases; bases outside gene matches: 6. The CDR3 sequence: CASSPGQGVGNQPQHF. CDR3 nucleotide sequence: TGTGCCAGCAGTCCCGGACAGGGGGTCGGCAATCAGCCCCAGCATTTT.

The V and J genes are TRBV7-9 and TRBJ1-2; unclear D gene. CDR3 length equals 15 residues. The germline V gene has CDR1 SEHNR and CDR2 FQNEAQ (reference sequence). V lost 1 base to trimming and J lost 6 bases, with 15 bases between them. CDR3 sequence reads: CASSLETATFNGYTF. The CDR3 nucleotides read TGTGCCAGCAGCTTAGAGACGGCTACTTTTAATGGCTACACCTTC.

This clonotype was seen a few times. The genes are TRBV7-2 and TRBJ2-1, with 9 bases that match TRBD2. The CDR3 covers 14 residues. V was pared by 4 bases and J by 12 bases, with 10 bases of the junction left unmatched. Germline V gene sequence: CDR1 SGHTA, CDR2 FQGNSA. CDR3 region: CASSSIDAGGRQFF. In DNA form, the CDR3 reads TGTGCCAGCAGCTCAATTGACGCGGGGGGGCGGCAGTTCTTC. Looking up the rest from reference TRBV7-2 and TRBJ2-1 gives the full variable domain: GAGVSQSPSNKVTEKGKDVELRCDPISGHTALYWYRQSLGQGLEFLIYFQGNSAPDKSGLPSDRFSAERTGGSVSTLTIQRTQQEDSAVYLCASSSIDAGGRQFFGPGTRLTVL.

This clonotype has only one observation. J is TRBJ2-2 and V is TRBV4-1; the match to TRBD2 covers 9 bases. The J segment lost 7 bases and the V segment lost 1 base, leaving 10 bases of the junction unmatched. The CDR3 is 17 amino acids. CDR1 is MGHRA, CDR2 YSYEKL, per germline. As DNA, the CDR3 is TGCGCCAGCAGCCAAGTCGGACTAGCGAGGGAAGGCGGGGAGCTGTTTTTT. Protein sequence: CASSQVGLAREGGELFF.

The chain carries TRBV16 and TRBJ1-5, with D unclear. Trimming removed 1 base at V and 0 bases at J, with 7 bases between. The CDR3 has 15 residues. CDR1 and CDR2 from the germline V gene are KGHSY and FQNENV. As DNA, the CDR3 is TGTGCCAGCAGCCAATGGGCAGCTAGCAATCAGCCCCAGCATTTT. The encoded protein is CASSQWAASNQPQHF.

V and J are TRBV5-1 and TRBJ2-3; D uncertain. The CDR3 consists of 14 residues. Germline V CDR1 and CDR2: SGHRS, YFSETQ. The V gene lost 2 bases and the J gene lost 6 bases, with 13 bases spanning the gap. This chain's CDR3 is CASSFQRWTDTQYF. CDR3 in DNA: TGCGCCAGCAGCTTTCAGAGGTGGACGGATACGCAGTATTTT.

The genes are TRBV5-1 and TRBJ2-7; TRBD1 might be the D (7 bases). CDR1 SGHRS and CDR2 YFSETQ come from the germline V gene. CDR3 length: 17 amino acids. Trimming took 3 bases from V and 5 from J, leaving 24 bases between them. CDR3 DNA sequence: TGCGCCAGCAGCTCATACCATAGAACCGACAGGGAGGACGAGCAGTACTTC. Translated, it gives CASSSYHRTDREDEQYF.

The chain joins TRBV20-1 to TRBJ1-5; no firm D call. Per germline, CDR1 DFQATT and CDR2 SNEGSKA (reference sequence). The CDR3 loop spans 12 amino acids. V was cut by 1 base and J by 6 bases, with 7 bases left in between. The CDR3 reads CSARAYSQPQHF. The CDR3 region has the DNA TGCAGTGCTAGAGCCTACAGTCAGCCCCAGCATTTT.

This chain connects TRBV20-1 to TRBJ2-3; 12 nucleotides line up with TRBD2. CDR1 and CDR2 from the germline V gene are DFQATT and SNEGSKA (reference sequence). V dropped 0 bases and J dropped 4; count of bases not matched to a gene: 11. The CDR3 consists of 18 residues. In DNA, the CDR3 is TGCAGTGCTAGAGATCCCGCCCTACTAGCGGGGGGCGCAGATACGCAGTATTTT. Encoded protein: CSARDPALLAGGADTQYF.

This clonotype was found a few times. The CDR3 loop is CSATTGTGYGYTF. CDR3 nucleotides: TGCAGTGCAACTACAGGGACGGGGTATGGCTACACCTTC. The J gene is TRBJ1-2, the V gene TRBV20-1; D might be TRBD1 (6 bases). V gave up 6 bases and J gave up 5 bases, with 16 bases separating them. Looked up from germline, CDR1 is DFQATT and CDR2 is SNEGSKA (reference sequence). The CDR3 loop spans 13 amino acids.

This rearrangement joins TRBV6-5 to TRBJ1-5; D not resolved. Looked up from germline, CDR1 is MNHEY and CDR2 is SVGAGI. The CDR3 has 13 amino acids. Between the trimmed V and J ends, which lost 6 bases and 4 bases, there was a span of 10 bases. The CDR3 protein is CASRRYRNQPQHF. The CDR3 DNA follows: TGTGCCAGCAGGCGATATCGAAATCAGCCCCAGCATTTT.

The genes are TRBV4-1 and TRBJ2-3; D gene unclear. The CDR3 sequence is 15 residues long. Trimming cost V 0 bases and J 1 base, with 8 bases left between them. CDR1 MGHRA and CDR2 YSYEKL come from the germline V gene. The CDR3 region is CASSQEAAGTDTQYF. In DNA, the CDR3 is TGCGCCAGCAGCCAAGAGGCGGCGGGCACAGATACGCAGTATTTT.

The chain couples TRBV3-1 to TRBJ2-3; D not resolved. This CDR3 comprises 14 residues. V lost 0 bases to trimming and J lost 3 bases, with 7 bases between them. Germline loops: CDR1 LGHDT, CDR2 YNNKEL (reference sequence). CDR3 loop: CASSQDWRTDTQYF. The DNA of the CDR3 is TGTGCCAGCAGCCAAGACTGGAGAACAGATACGCAGTATTTT.

This sequence joins TRBV20-1 and TRBJ2-2; D possibly corresponds to TRBD1 (6 bases). The V end was cut by 5 bases, the J end by 5 bases, with 18 bases between. This CDR3 spans 15 amino acids. CDR1 and CDR2 from the germline V gene are DFQATT and SNEGSKA (reference sequence). The CDR3 loop is CSADETGRGTGELFF. The CDR3 DNA reads TGCAGTGCTGACGAAACAGGGCGAGGGACCGGGGAGCTGTTTTTT.

This clonotype came up a few times. The V and J genes are TRBV10-3 and TRBJ2-1; tentatively, D is TRBD1 or TRBD2 (5 bases each). The CDR3 covers 14 residues. CDR1 and CDR2 (germline): ENHRY, SYGVKD. V was trimmed by 5 bases and J by 6 bases, leaving 14 bases between them. The CDR3 DNA reads as TGTGCCATCAGTCCGGGGCCGCCCCGCAATGAGCAGTTCTTC. This translates into CAISPGPPRNEQFF.

This clonotype was counted a few times. The V call is TRBV20-1, the J call TRBJ2-5, with 10 bases aligning to TRBD2. There are 15 residues in the CDR3. Germline loops: CDR1 DFQATT, CDR2 SNEGSKA (reference sequence). The ends lost 0 bases at V and 3 bases at J; junction bases unmatched: 4. CDR3 sequence reads: CSARDVLAGEETQYF. The CDR3 nucleotides are TGCAGTGCTAGAGATGTGCTAGCGGGGGAAGAGACCCAGTACTTC.

This clonotype was seen only a few times. The chain has TRBV20-1 and TRBJ2-7; D unclear. This CDR3 has 13 amino acids. CDR1 DFQATT and CDR2 SNEGSKA come from the germline V gene (reference sequence). Trimming removed 7 bases from V and 0 bases from J, with 13 bases in between. The CDR3 region is CSEASSSSYEQYF. The CDR3 DNA reads as TGCAGTGAGGCCTCGTCGAGCTCCTACGAGCAGTACTTC.

The rearrangement links TRBV28 to TRBJ2-7; 7 bases align to TRBD2. The germline V gene has CDR1 MDHEN and CDR2 SYDVKM. CDR3 length: 15 amino acids. The trim removed 6 bases at V and 3 bases at J, leaving 11 bases unmatched. This CDR3 is CASSQLGTGGYEQYF. CDR3 DNA sequence: TGTGCCAGCAGCCAACTCGGGACGGGGGGCTACGAGCAGTACTTC.

The chain combines TRBV7-2 with TRBJ2-4; D not certain. V lost 4 bases, J lost 1 base, and 14 bases lay in between. Per the germline V gene, CDR1 is SGHTA and CDR2 is FQGNSA. The CDR3 is 16 amino acids. The CDR3 coding sequence is TGTGCCAGCAGCTCATTTTCGGTTGGGGCCAAAAACATTCAGTACTTC. Protein product: CASSSFSVGAKNIQYF. The full variable domain, completed using reference TRBV7-2 and TRBJ2-4, is GAGVSQSPSNKVTEKGKDVELRCDPISGHTALYWYRQSLGQGLEFLIYFQGNSAPDKSGLPSDRFSAERTGGSVSTLTIQRTQQEDSAVYLCASSSFSVGAKNIQYFGAGTRLSVL.

This clonotype was counted between two and nine times. The chain employs TRBV3-1 and TRBJ1-6, with 9 bases aligning to TRBD1. Trimming took 4 bases from V and 10 from J; bases not matched to a gene: 11. The CDR3 spans 16 residues. Germline CDR1 is LGHDT and CDR2 is YNNKEL (reference sequence). Here the CDR3 reads CASSPTRGQGSSPLHF. In nucleotides, the CDR3 is TGTGCCAGCAGCCCAACAAGGGGACAGGGAAGCTCACCCCTCCACTTT.

The V and J genes are TRBV7-9 and TRBJ2-1; D is uncertain. Germline V gene sequence: CDR1 SEHNR, CDR2 FQNEAQ (reference sequence). Between the trimmed V and J ends, which lost 5 bases and 9 bases, there was a span of 8 bases. The CDR3 is 11 amino acids. The CDR3 protein is CASSPALEQFF. DNA for the CDR3: TGTGCCAGCAGCCCCGCCCTTGAGCAGTTCTTC.